Below are 20 T cell receptor beta chains sequenced from a single sample in a study of human T cells and chemical hapten exposure. TCRdb re-derived calls from the RACE reads in MiXCR, one entry per CDR3 protein. Of roughly 380,000 distinct CDR3 sequences listed, more than 4.5% were seen once; the top ten hold under 3%. Regarding time point: patch test 1, 2 weeks after DPC sensitization. The treatment is: therapeutic diphenylcyclopropenone sensitization with weekly scalp DPC. Here the sequenced sample was whole blood, taken in connection with sensitization to the hapten diphenylcyclopropenone (DPC). The receptor source for this set is a woman in her fifties or sixties with alopecia areata. Some clones in this sample may be carry-over from other donors' samples.

The genes are TRBV7-8 and TRBJ2-1; possible D gene TRBD2, 7 bases. Trimming left V 8 bases short and J 7 bases short, with 24 bases between. The CDR3 is 16 amino acids. Germline assignment: CDR1 SGHVS and CDR2 FQNEAQ. The CDR3 nucleotides read TGTGCCAGCCTTTCCGAGGGGGGATGGGAGGGTAATGAGCAGTTCTTC. Its protein is CASLSEGGWEGNEQFF.

The chain is built from TRBV3-1 and TRBJ2-3, with 8 nucleotides matching TRBD1. Germline V gene data show CDR1 as LGHDT and CDR2 as YNNKEL (reference sequence). CDR3 length: 17 amino acids. J gave up 4 bases and V 2 bases, and 11 bases lay outside the gene matches. CDR3 residues: CASSQQTGGFRPDTQYF. In DNA form, the CDR3 reads TGTGCCAGCAGCCAACAAACAGGGGGATTTCGGCCAGATACGCAGTATTTT.

This clonotype has ten or more counts. The chain recombines TRBV5-1 with TRBJ1-1; 7 bases line up with TRBD1. J was trimmed by 1 base and V by 0 bases; bases with no gene match: 3. This CDR3 is 15 amino acids long. Germline CDR1 and CDR2: SGHRS and YFSETQ. The CDR3 here is CASSLAYRGNTEAFF. The CDR3 DNA is TGCGCCAGCAGCTTGGCGTACAGGGGGAACACTGAAGCTTTCTTT. Filled out from reference TRBV5-1 and TRBJ1-1, the complete variable domain reads KAGVTQTPRYLIKTRGQQVTLSCSPISGHRSVSWYQQTPGQGLQFLFEYFSETQRNKGNFPGRFSGRQFSNSRSEMNVSTLELGDSALYLCASSLAYRGNTEAFFGQGTRLTVV.

The J gene is TRBJ1-6, the V gene TRBV12-3 or TRBV12-4, with D possibly being TRBD1 (5 bases). Trimming removed 5 bases at V and 2 bases at J, with 10 bases between. The CDR3 contains 15 residues. CDR3 bases: TGTGCCAGCAGTCCTCAGACAGCCTATAATTCACCCCTCCACTTT. Amino acid sequence: CASSPQTAYNSPLHF.

The genes are TRBV25-1 and TRBJ2-1; TRBD2 aligns across 10 bases. J was trimmed by 4 bases and V by 5 bases; bases with no gene match: 8. This CDR3 contains 16 residues. Germline CDR1 MGHDK, CDR2 SYGVNS. DNA of the CDR3: TGTGCCAGCAGTATTTTAGCGGGAGGAGGGTACAATGAGCAGTTCTTC. It encodes CASSILAGGGYNEQFF.

This clonotype was recorded many times. The chain recombines TRBV27 with TRBJ1-5; perhaps TRBD1 as D (5 bases). The V gene's germline CDR1 is MNHEY and CDR2 SMNVEV (reference sequence). The CDR3 extends over 18 amino acids. Trimming pared 5 bases from V and 4 bases from J, leaving 24 bases between. CDR3: CASSMKAGLPASNQPQHF. The CDR3 bases are TGTGCCAGCAGTATGAAGGCGGGACTCCCCGCGTCGAATCAGCCCCAGCATTTT.

This clonotype was seen ten or more times. The chain combines TRBV2 with TRBJ1-1; maybe TRBD1 (6 bases). Trimming cost V 0 bases and J 8 bases, with 13 bases left between them. Germline CDR1 and CDR2: SNHLY and FYNNEI. The CDR3 is 14 amino acids. CDR3 coding DNA: TGTGCCAGCAGTGAAGCGGGGGGCGCGGCAGAAGCTTTCTTT. Translation: CASSEAGGAAEAFF.

In this sample, this clonotype turned up a few times. The V gene is TRBV27, the J gene TRBJ2-3; the match to TRBD2 covers 7 bases. Per the germline V gene, CDR1 is MNHEY and CDR2 is SMNVEV (reference sequence). Trimming removed 5 bases from V and 1 base from J; junction bases left unmatched: 9. This CDR3 contains 16 residues. The CDR3 is CASSVPRAGRTDTQYF. CDR3 bases: TGTGCCAGCAGTGTCCCCAGAGCGGGGCGCACAGATACGCAGTATTTT.

The sample holds many counts of this clonotype. This chain uses TRBV7-2 with TRBJ2-1; 8 nucleotides line up with TRBD2. Losses at the gene ends were 1 base for V and 9 bases for J; bases not matched to a gene: 11. Looked up from germline, CDR1 is SGHTA and CDR2 is FQGNSA. The CDR3 has 16 amino acids. This chain's CDR3 is CASSLVVTYAGGEQFF. The CDR3 nucleotides read TGTGCCAGCAGCTTAGTTGTGACTTACGCGGGGGGTGAGCAGTTCTTC.

This clonotype was observed many times. V is TRBV29-1 and J is TRBJ2-5; D is possibly TRBD1 (6 bases). From germline, CDR1 is SQVTM and CDR2 ANQGSEA. V lost 3 bases to trimming and J lost 4 bases, with 18 bases between them. There are 15 residues in the CDR3. The CDR3 loop reads CSVELAGADRETQYF. CDR3 nucleotides: TGCAGCGTTGAGCTGGCAGGGGCCGACCGAGAGACCCAGTACTTC.

This chain links TRBV30 with TRBJ2-7; D may be TRBD2 (5 bases). Germline V gene sequence: CDR1 GTSNPN, CDR2 SVGIG (reference sequence). The CDR3 runs 12 residues. The V end was cut by 2 bases, the J end by 7 bases, with 12 bases between. CDR3 nucleotide sequence: TGTGCCTGGAGTCCCCCCCGCGGGGAGCAGTACTTC. Amino acid sequence: CAWSPPRGEQYF.

This rearrangement joins TRBV7-9 to TRBJ2-5; D gene ambiguous. Germline V lookup: CDR1 SEHNR, CDR2 FQNEAQ (reference sequence). V gave up 5 bases and J gave up 2 bases, with 12 bases separating them. This CDR3 comprises 14 residues. CDR3: CASSQGTKQETQYF. The CDR3 coding sequence is TGTGCCAGCAGCCAAGGCACGAAACAAGAGACCCAGTACTTC.

This clonotype was seen at least ten times. The CDR3 region is CASSPRTMGHEQYF. CDR3 DNA: TGTGCCAGCAGCCCTAGGACTATGGGCCACGAGCAGTACTTC. This chain connects TRBV3-1 to TRBJ2-7; perhaps TRBD2 as D (6 bases). The germline V gene encodes CDR1 LGHDT and CDR2 YNNKEL (reference sequence). V lost 4 bases and J lost 5, with 15 bases in between. The CDR3 is 14 amino acids.

The sample holds many counts of this clonotype. V usage is TRBV3-1 and J usage is TRBJ2-1; D uncertain. The ends were cut back, 1 base at V and 6 bases at J, with 4 bases in the middle. The CDR3 extends over 12 amino acids. Germline CDR1 is LGHDT and CDR2 is YNNKEL (reference sequence). DNA for the CDR3: TGTGCCAGCAGCCAAGGACCCAATGAGCAGTTCTTC. Translation: CASSQGPNEQFF.

This clonotype was detected many times. The V and J genes are TRBV12-3 or TRBV12-4 and TRBJ2-3; a possible D gene is TRBD1 (6 bases). V lost 4 bases and J lost 8, with 10 bases in between. The CDR3 is 12 residues long. CDR3 sequence reads: CASSSQGSTQYF. In nucleotides, the CDR3 is TGTGCCAGCAGTTCCCAGGGGAGTACGCAGTATTTT.

Ten or more counts support this clonotype. CDR3 residues: CASSSTQGGYTF. The CDR3 nucleotides read TGTGCCAGCAGCTCTACGCAGGGGGGCTACACCTTC. The chain uses TRBV7-9 and TRBJ1-2; TRBD1 might be the D (6 bases). V was pared by 4 bases and J by 8 bases, with 11 bases between. Germline-derived CDR1 and CDR2 are SEHNR and FQNEAQ (reference sequence). This CDR3 spans 12 amino acids. Full variable domain (missing parts from reference TRBV7-9 and TRBJ1-2): DTGVSQNPRHKITKRGQNVTFRCDPISEHNRLYWYRQTLGQGPEFLTYFQNEAQLEKSRLLSDRFSAERPKGSFSTLEIQRTEQGDSAMYLCASSSTQGGYTFGSGTRLTVV.

This chain connects TRBV4-1 to TRBJ2-3, with D hard to call. Trimming removed 0 bases from V and 10 bases from J, with 17 bases in between. CDR1 is MGHRA, CDR2 YSYEKL, per germline. The CDR3 loop spans 15 amino acids. CDR3 protein: CASSQDPLLPIAQYF. DNA for the CDR3: TGCGCCAGCAGCCAAGATCCTCTCCTCCCGATCGCGCAGTATTTT.

This clonotype was observed many times. The V gene is TRBV4-1, the J gene TRBJ1-6, with D uncertain. The V end lost 1 base, the J end lost 6 bases, and 7 bases lay between the germline ends. This CDR3 is built from 14 residues. Germline-derived CDR1 and CDR2 are MGHRA and YSYEKL. The CDR3 sequence is CASSQGATNSPLHF. Here the CDR3 DNA reads TGCGCCAGCAGCCAAGGGGCAACTAATTCACCCCTCCACTTT.

This clonotype was recorded at least ten times. The CDR3 region is CSARREKLFF. The CDR3 coding sequence is TGCAGTGCTAGAAGGGAAAAACTGTTTTTT. The chain recombines TRBV20-1 with TRBJ1-4; D gene uncertain. This CDR3 contains 10 residues. Trimming removed 2 bases at V and 8 bases at J, with 3 bases between. The V gene's germline CDR1 is DFQATT and CDR2 SNEGSKA (reference sequence).

As concerns this clonotype: An end of the junction differs from the germline gene, which may be a read error. The chain links TRBV3-1 to TRBJ2-5, with D perhaps being TRBD1 or TRBD2 (5 bases each). Germline V gene data show CDR1 as LGHDT and CDR2 as YNNKEL (reference sequence). The CDR3 is made up of 16 amino acids. The CDR3 region has the DNA TGTGCCAGCAGCCAACAGGGAGAGGGGTACCAAGAGACCCGGTACTTC. Translated: CASSQQGEGYQETRYF.